These T cell receptor beta chains were read from a single sample in a study of blood T cell repertoires in COVID-19. Only in-frame clones appear in the TCRdb table, and some are missing; sequencing was by immunoSEQ multiplex PCR. The table includes some 110,000 clones, 65% to 80% detected once. The specimen sequenced was peripheral blood. The origin of the receptors is a man between 65 and 85 years old with acute or convalescent COVID-19. Each CDR3 is given with its conserved first and last residue. A D gene is named only where the DNA matches it firmly. Clone size is given for some rows only: seen once, a few or many times, or a class if the clone is expanded.

clone_size,j_call,v_call,d_call,cdr3_aa,cdr3_nt
-,TRBJ2-1,TRBV5-1,TRBD2,CASSLASGSMAYNEQFF,TGCGCCAGCAGCTTGGCTAGCGGGAGTATGGCCTACAATGAGCAGTTCTTC
-,TRBJ2-3,TRBV3-1/TRBV3-2,-,CASSQTSSHTDTQYF,TGTGCCAGCAGCCAAACTAGTAGTCACACAGATACGCAGTATTTT
few,TRBJ2-3,TRBV28,TRBD1,CASSFWTGLNDTQYF,TGTGCCAGCAGTTTCTGGACAGGGCTGAATGATACGCAGTATTTT
-,TRBJ2-7,TRBV11-2,-,CASSLTDYYEQYF,TGTGCCAGCAGCTTAACCGACTACTACGAGCAGTACTTC
-,TRBJ2-2,TRBV6-6,-,CASNQGYTGELFF,TGTGCCAGCAACCAGGGTTACACCGGGGAGCTGTTTTTT
-,TRBJ2-3,TRBV4-3,TRBD2,CASSQDLGGVGTDTQYF,TGCGCCAGCAGCCAAGATCTGGGAGGGGTTGGCACAGATACGCAGTATTTT
-,TRBJ2-1,TRBV5-5,TRBD2,CASSLGATSAYNEQFF,TGTGCCAGCAGCTTGGGGGCGACTAGCGCCTACAATGAGCAGTTCTTC
-,TRBJ1-2,TRBV30,-,CAWTRAPGGNYGYTF,TGTGCCTGGACGAGGGCCCCGGGGGGGAACTATGGCTACACCTTC
once,TRBJ2-1,TRBV2,-,CASTDDGVSYNEQFF,TGTGCCAGCACAGACGACGGGGTCTCCTACAATGAGCAGTTCTTC
-,TRBJ2-7,TRBV5-1,TRBD2,CASSPGLAGGRFDYEQYF,TGCGCCAGCAGCCCCGGACTAGCGGGAGGGCGGTTTGACTACGAGCAGTACTTC
-,TRBJ2-1,TRBV5-1,-,CASSSRGHYNEQFF,TGCGCCAGCAGCTCCCGGGGACACTACAATGAGCAGTTCTTC
-,TRBJ2-5,TRBV11-2,-,CASSLGLTQETQYF,TGTGCCAGCAGCTTAGGGCTTACCCAAGAGACCCAGTACTTC
-,TRBJ2-7,TRBV7-9,-,CASSLGTTYEQYF,TGTGCCAGCAGCTTAGGGACAACTTACGAGCAGTACTTC
-,TRBJ1-2,TRBV3-1/TRBV3-2,-,CASSQGLGPTESYTF,TGTGCCAGCAGCCAAGGACTAGGGCCGACCGAGAGCTACACCTTC
-,TRBJ1-5,TRBV2,-,CASRGLSSNQPQHF,TGTGCCAGCAGGGGACTGAGTAGCAATCAGCCCCAGCATTTT
-,TRBJ2-1,TRBV10-3,TRBD2,CAISPHLGTSGDNEQFF,TGTGCCATCAGTCCGCATTTAGGGACTAGCGGAGACAATGAGCAGTTCTTC
-,TRBJ1-2,TRBV7-2,-,CASSSNKWYNYGYTF,TGTGCCAGCAGCTCCAACAAGTGGTACAACTATGGCTACACCTTC
-,TRBJ2-7,TRBV9,-,CASNRGGVYEQYF,TGTGCCAGCAATAGAGGAGGCGTTTACGAGCAGTACTTC
-,TRBJ2-2,TRBV7-3,TRBD1,CASSLWTGGDTGELFF,TGTGCCAGCAGCCTTTGGACAGGGGGAGACACCGGGGAGCTGTTTTTT
-,TRBJ2-6,TRBV9,TRBD1,CASSWTGAGANVLTF,TGTGCCAGCAGCTGGACAGGGGCTGGGGCCAACGTCCTGACTTTC
-,TRBJ2-2,TRBV9,TRBD2,CASTQRGDWNTGELFF,TGTGCCAGCACCCAGCGGGGGGACTGGAACACCGGGGAGCTGTTTTTT
-,TRBJ2-1,TRBV7-9,TRBD2,CASSLKLLAGGRNEQFF,TGTGCCAGCAGCTTAAAACTACTAGCGGGAGGAAGGAATGAGCAGTTCTTC
-,TRBJ2-3,TRBV19,TRBD2,CASSRGLAGIDTQYF,TGTGCCAGTAGTAGGGGACTAGCGGGAATAGATACGCAGTATTTT
few,TRBJ2-5,TRBV2,-,CASSDPGEETQYF,TGTGCCAGCAGTGACCCAGGGGAGGAGACCCAGTACTTC
-,TRBJ2-7,TRBV12-3/TRBV12-4,-,CASSAAGEQYF,TGTGCCAGCAGTGCCGCAGGGGAGCAGTACTTC
once,TRBJ2-5,TRBV7-3,-,CASSLSLQETQYF,TGTGCCAGCAGCTTAAGTCTTCAAGAGACCCAGTACTTC
-,TRBJ1-2,TRBV4-2,TRBD1,CASSQVGTGVNYGYTF,TGTGCCAGCAGCCAAGTGGGGACAGGGGTAAACTATGGCTACACCTTC
-,TRBJ2-3,TRBV24-1,-,CATSDRYRADTQYF,TGTGCCACCAGTGACCGTTACAGGGCCGATACGCAGTATTTT
-,TRBJ2-3,TRBV5-1,TRBD1,CASSPRQGFTDTQYF,TGCGCCAGCAGCCCCCGACAGGGTTTCACAGATACGCAGTATTTT
-,TRBJ2-7,TRBV29-1,TRBD2,CSVEGWGTSGLDSYEQYF,TGCAGCGTTGAAGGTTGGGGGACTAGCGGATTAGACTCCTACGAGCAGTACTTC
-,TRBJ1-1,TRBV29-1,-,CSVVTQQGYTEAFF,TGCAGCGTTGTTACGCAACAGGGTTACACTGAAGCTTTCTTT
-,TRBJ1-4,TRBV5-6,TRBD1,CARQSQGATNEKLFF,TGTGCCAGGCAATCACAGGGGGCAACTAATGAAAAACTGTTTTTT
-,TRBJ2-5,TRBV24-1,TRBD1,CATSEGTGYQETQYF,TGTGCCACCAGCGAAGGGACAGGGTACCAAGAGACCCAGTACTTC
-,TRBJ2-2,TRBV27,-,CASREGVRELFF,TGTGCCAGCAGAGAGGGAGTCCGGGAGCTGTTTTTT
many,TRBJ1-2,TRBV7-9,-,CASSRPIEGSYGYTF,TGTGCCAGCAGCAGGCCCATCGAGGGTAGCTATGGCTACACCTTC
-,TRBJ2-7,TRBV7-2,-,CASSLSTYLAIEIYEQYF,TGTGCCAGCAGCCTATCCACGTATCTAGCAATCGAGATCTACGAGCAGTACTTC
-,TRBJ1-6,TRBV30,-,CAFAMSYNSPLHF,TGTGCCTTCGCGATGAGCTATAATTCACCCCTCCACTTT
-,TRBJ2-2,TRBV29-1,TRBD1,CSTGDTGELFF,TGCAGTACAGGGGACACCGGGGAGCTGTTTTTT
-,TRBJ1-1,TRBV12-3/TRBV12-4,-,CASSPQGVTEAFF,TGTGCCAGCAGTCCACAGGGTGTTACTGAAGCTTTCTTT
-,TRBJ1-2,TRBV30,-,CAWTGRGNYGYTF,TGTGCCTGGACAGGGAGGGGGAACTATGGCTACACCTTC
-,TRBJ2-7,TRBV27,-,CASSPADTHYEQYF,TGTGCCAGCAGCCCGGCGGACACCCACTACGAGCAGTACTTC
-,TRBJ1-1,TRBV11-2,-,CASSLGARGNTEAFF,TGTGCCAGCAGCTTAGGGGCCCGGGGGAACACTGAAGCTTTCTTT
-,TRBJ1-3,TRBV10-3,TRBD1,CAISVDRGQTTLSGNTIYF,TGTGCCATCAGTGTTGACAGGGGCCAGACTACACTCTCTGGAAACACCATATATTTT
-,TRBJ1-6,TRBV7-8,-,CASRGEGYNSPLHF,TGTGCCAGCCGGGGGGAAGGATATAATTCACCCCTCCACTTT
-,TRBJ2-7,TRBV5-6,-,CASSKNPGGEIYEQYF,TGTGCCAGCAGCAAAAACCCCGGCGGGGAAATCTACGAGCAGTACTTC
few,TRBJ1-5,TRBV24-1,TRBD1,CATSDSRTGQNQPQHF,TGTGCCACCAGTGATTCCAGGACAGGGCAGAATCAGCCCCAGCATTTT
few,TRBJ2-7,TRBV20-1,TRBD1,CSASGTVESDSYEQYF,TGCAGTGCTAGTGGGACAGTCGAATCGGACTCCTACGAGCAGTACTTC
-,TRBJ2-1,TRBV6-6,TRBD1,CASTEYGTEYNEQFF,TGTGCCAGCACCGAGTATGGGACAGAATACAATGAGCAGTTCTTC
-,TRBJ2-3,TRBV11-2,TRBD2,CASTREGWADTQYF,TGTGCCAGCACCCGGGAGGGATGGGCAGATACGCAGTATTTT
-,TRBJ1-5,TRBV5-4,TRBD1,CASSIRTGGNWDQPQHF,TGTGCCAGCAGCATTAGGACAGGGGGGAATTGGGATCAGCCCCAGCATTTT
-,TRBJ1-4,TRBV30,-,CAWSVPGSLLEKLFF,TGTGCCTGGAGTGTACCTGGCAGTCTCCTTGAAAAACTGTTTTTT
-,TRBJ2-1,TRBV20-1,TRBD1,CSASVGPGGRDEQFF,TGCAGTGCTAGTGTAGGGCCAGGGGGCCGCGATGAGCAGTTCTTC
-,TRBJ2-5,TRBV7-2,-,CASSTRQQETQYF,TGTGCCAGCAGCACCCGACAGCAAGAGACCCAGTACTTC
-,TRBJ1-2,TRBV6-2/TRBV6-3,-,CASSELRVNYGYTF,TGTGCCAGCAGTGAGCTTCGGGTTAACTATGGCTACACCTTC
-,TRBJ2-3,TRBV11-2,TRBD2,CASSLTTSGSGDTQYF,TGTGCCAGCAGCTTAACCACTAGCGGGTCGGGGGATACGCAGTATTTT
-,TRBJ1-3,TRBV9,-,CASSVAPDGLSGNTIYF,TGTGCCAGCAGCGTAGCCCCGGACGGACTTTCGGGAAACACCATATATTTT
-,TRBJ2-4,TRBV19,-,CASSSQGNPKNIQYF,TGTGCCAGTAGTTCTCAGGGGAATCCCAAAAACATTCAGTACTTC
-,TRBJ1-2,TRBV6-2/TRBV6-3,-,CASSYSEEIYGYTF,TGTGCCAGCAGTTACTCGGAGGAGATTTATGGCTACACCTTC
-,TRBJ2-7,TRBV6-5,TRBD1,CASSYGGQGATYEQYF,TGTGCCAGCAGTTACGGGGGACAGGGGGCTACCTACGAGCAGTACTTC